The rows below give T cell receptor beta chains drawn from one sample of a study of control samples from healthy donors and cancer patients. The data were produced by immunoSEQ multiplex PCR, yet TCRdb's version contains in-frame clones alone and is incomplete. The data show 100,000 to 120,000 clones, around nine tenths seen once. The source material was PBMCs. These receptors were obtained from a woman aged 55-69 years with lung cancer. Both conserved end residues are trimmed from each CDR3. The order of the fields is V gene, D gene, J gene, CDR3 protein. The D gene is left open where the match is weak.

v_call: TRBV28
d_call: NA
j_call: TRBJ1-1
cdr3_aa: ASEPLAETGNTEAF

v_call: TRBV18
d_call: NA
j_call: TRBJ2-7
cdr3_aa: ASSPTSLGGRVYEQY

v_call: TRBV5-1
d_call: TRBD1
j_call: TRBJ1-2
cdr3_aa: ASTQGRGPPNAGYT

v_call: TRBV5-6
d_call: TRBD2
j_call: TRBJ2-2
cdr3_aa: ASSLRLLAGVTGELF

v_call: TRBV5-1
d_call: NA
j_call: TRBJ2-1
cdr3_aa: ASSLADDRGREQF

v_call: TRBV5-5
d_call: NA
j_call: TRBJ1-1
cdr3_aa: ASSLYSKPEAF

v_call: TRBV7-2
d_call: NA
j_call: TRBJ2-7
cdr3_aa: ASSLGQYEQY

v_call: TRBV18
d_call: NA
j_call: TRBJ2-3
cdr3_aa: ASSPGTDTQY

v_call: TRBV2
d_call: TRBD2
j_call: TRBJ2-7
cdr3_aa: ASSKGSGSSYEQY

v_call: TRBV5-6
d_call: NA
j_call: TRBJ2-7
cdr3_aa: ASSSTYRSYEQY

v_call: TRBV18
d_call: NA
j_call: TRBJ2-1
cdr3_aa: ASSLSDLNNEQF

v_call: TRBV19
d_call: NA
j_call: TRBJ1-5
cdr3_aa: ASSIGQASNQPQH

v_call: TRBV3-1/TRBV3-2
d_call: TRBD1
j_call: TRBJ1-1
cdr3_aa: ASSKPDRAEAF

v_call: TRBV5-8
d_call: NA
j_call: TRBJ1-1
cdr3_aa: ASRTGPGEAF

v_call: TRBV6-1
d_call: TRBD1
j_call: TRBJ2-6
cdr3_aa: ASSEGQGSPSGANVLT

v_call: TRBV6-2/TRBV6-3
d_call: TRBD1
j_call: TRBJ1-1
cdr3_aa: ASSPGQGWTEAF

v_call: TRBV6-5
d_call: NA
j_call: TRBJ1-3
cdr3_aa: ASSYNGMSSGNTIY

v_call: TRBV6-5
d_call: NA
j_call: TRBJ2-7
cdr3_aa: ASSLQGSYEQY

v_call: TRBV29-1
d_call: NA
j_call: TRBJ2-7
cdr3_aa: SARGGGATYEQY

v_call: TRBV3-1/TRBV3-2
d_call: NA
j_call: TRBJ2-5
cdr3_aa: ASSQGGVGQETQY

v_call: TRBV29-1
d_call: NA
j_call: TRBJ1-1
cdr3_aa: SGGGHPTEAF

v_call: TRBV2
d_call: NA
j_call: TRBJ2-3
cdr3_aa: ASRGVDTQY

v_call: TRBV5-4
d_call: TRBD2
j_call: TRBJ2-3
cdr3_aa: ASSLAGLAGRDTQY

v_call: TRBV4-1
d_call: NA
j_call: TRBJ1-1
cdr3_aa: ASSQEVSLNTEAF

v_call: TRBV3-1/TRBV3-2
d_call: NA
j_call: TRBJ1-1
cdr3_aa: ASSYMDSRLNTEAF

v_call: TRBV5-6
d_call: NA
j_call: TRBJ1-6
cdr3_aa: ASRTQNDSPLH

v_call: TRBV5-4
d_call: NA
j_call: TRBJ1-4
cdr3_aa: ASSRSGGAQEKLF

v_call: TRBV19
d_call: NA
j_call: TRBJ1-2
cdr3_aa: ASSIRQNYGYT

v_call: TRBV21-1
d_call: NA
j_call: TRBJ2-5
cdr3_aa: ASSKAPRLAGTPWETQY

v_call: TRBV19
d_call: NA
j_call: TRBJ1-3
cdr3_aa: ASSTRSYSGNTIY

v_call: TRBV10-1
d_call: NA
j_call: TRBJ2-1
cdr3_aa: ASSESRLCNEQF

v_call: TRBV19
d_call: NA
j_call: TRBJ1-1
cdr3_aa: ASSKTTVNTEAF

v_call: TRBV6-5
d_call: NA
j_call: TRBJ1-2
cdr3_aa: ASSRALAQRGYT

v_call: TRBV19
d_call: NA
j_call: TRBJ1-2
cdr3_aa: ASSRAGTNYGYT

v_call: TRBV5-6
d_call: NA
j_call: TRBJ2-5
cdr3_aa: ASSLGRVGQETQY

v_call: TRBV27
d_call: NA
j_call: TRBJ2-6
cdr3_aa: ASSLSSGSGANVLT

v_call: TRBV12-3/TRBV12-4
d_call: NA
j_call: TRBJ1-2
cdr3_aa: ASSLKANYGYT

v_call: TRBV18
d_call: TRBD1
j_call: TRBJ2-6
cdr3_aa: ASSPTTGASGANVLT

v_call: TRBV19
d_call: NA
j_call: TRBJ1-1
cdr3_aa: ASSQVFMNTEAF